This T cell receptor (beta chain) comes out of a study of PD-L1 blockade in urothelial cancer. Germline assignment: CDR1 SGHAT and CDR2 FQNNGV. V lost 0 bases to trimming and J lost 3 bases, with 23 bases between them. CDR3 length: 20 amino acids. TCRdb's table, derived via immunoSEQ multiplex PCR, lists solely in-frame clones and lacks some. The table records tens of thousands of clones, around 85% of them present only once. Stated time point: peripheral blood 6 weeks after treatment start. The rearrangement joins TRBV11-2 to TRBJ1-4, with a tentative D call TRBD1 (5 bases). The receptor was isolated from a man aged 45-60 years with urothelial cancer. The sample in question was PBMCs, obtained around atezolizumab (anti-PD-L1) treatment. In DNA form, the CDR3 reads TGTGCCAGCAGCTTAGAGGGGTCCTGGCAGGGAAGCTTGGCTAATGAAAAACTGTTTTTT. Translated: CASSLEGSWQGSLANEKLFF.